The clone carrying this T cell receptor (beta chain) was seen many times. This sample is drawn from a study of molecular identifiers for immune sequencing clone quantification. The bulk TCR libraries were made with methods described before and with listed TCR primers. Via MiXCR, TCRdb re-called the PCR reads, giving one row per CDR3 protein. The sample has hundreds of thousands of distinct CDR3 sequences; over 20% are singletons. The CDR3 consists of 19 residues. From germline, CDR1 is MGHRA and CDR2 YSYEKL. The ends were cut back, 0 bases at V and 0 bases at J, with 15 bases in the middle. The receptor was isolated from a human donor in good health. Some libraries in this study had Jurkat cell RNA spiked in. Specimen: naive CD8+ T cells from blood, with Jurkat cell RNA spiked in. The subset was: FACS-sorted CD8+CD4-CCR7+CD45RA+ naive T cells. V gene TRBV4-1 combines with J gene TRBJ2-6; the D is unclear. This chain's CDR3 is CASSQDPLPTSSGANVLTF. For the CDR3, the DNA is TGCGCCAGCAGCCAAGATCCCCTTCCTACCAGCTCTGGGGCCAACGTCCTGACTTTC.